Listed below are T cell receptor beta chains from one sample, sequenced in a study of technical replicates of blood from a handful of donors. Some clones are missing from TCRdb's copy, which holds only in-frame ones; the method was immunoSEQ multiplex PCR. This table has 81,000 or so clones, 95% to 97% appearing once. Sequencing used T cells isolated from PBMCs. These receptors were obtained from a human donor in good health. CDR3s include the opening cysteine and the closing phenylalanine or tryptophan. The order of the fields is V gene, J gene, D gene, clone size, CDR3 protein, CDR3 DNA. D genes are given only for firm matches. Where a row states a size, it is once, few, many or the class of an expanded clone; other rows omit it.

TRBV7-2	TRBJ2-1	-	-	CASTGGSEQFF	TGTGCCAGCACTGGAGGGAGTGAGCAGTTCTTC
TRBV6-1	TRBJ2-7	TRBD2	-	CASNSRRGSYEQYF	TGTGCCAGCAACTCACGGCGGGGGTCCTACGAGCAGTACTTC
TRBV4-2	TRBJ1-3	-	-	CASSHVLIGGSSGNTIYF	TGTGCCAGCAGCCACGTATTAATTGGGGGCAGCTCTGGAAACACCATATATTTT
TRBV2	TRBJ2-1	TRBD1	-	CASVDRAYNEQFF	TGTGCCAGCGTGGACAGGGCCTACAATGAGCAGTTCTTC
TRBV5-1	TRBJ1-1	-	-	CASSLDGVNTEAFF	TGCGCCAGCAGCTTGGACGGTGTGAACACTGAAGCTTTCTTT
TRBV30	TRBJ2-7	TRBD2	-	CAWSAPPASGGAWYEQYF	TGTGCCTGGAGTGCCCCCCCTGCTAGCGGGGGGGCCTGGTACGAGCAGTACTTC
TRBV2	TRBJ2-7	TRBD1	-	CASRPQGATYEQYF	TGTGCCAGCAGGCCTCAGGGGGCCACCTACGAGCAGTACTTC
TRBV27	TRBJ2-7	-	-	CASSSREWVVGSDYEQYF	TGTGCCAGCAGTTCCCGGGAGTGGGTCGTGGGGTCTGATTACGAGCAGTACTTC
TRBV6-5	TRBJ2-7	-	-	CASSYSGSGDYEQYF	TGTGCCAGCAGTTACTCGGGTAGCGGCGACTACGAGCAGTACTTC
TRBV7-9	TRBJ1-1	-	-	CASSLEDRTYTEAFF	TGTGCCAGCAGCTTAGAAGACAGGACCTACACTGAAGCTTTCTTT
TRBV4-1	TRBJ1-2	-	-	CASSGGQTLTYGYTF	TGCGCCAGCAGCGGCGGACAGACACTTACTTATGGCTACACCTTC
TRBV27	TRBJ2-5	TRBD2	-	CASSLRGGGLAGEETQYF	TGTGCCAGCAGTTTGCGGGGAGGCGGACTAGCGGGAGAAGAGACCCAGTACTTC
TRBV5-1	TRBJ1-2	-	-	CASSLVGGAGAESYTF	TGCGCCAGCAGTTTAGTCGGGGGGGCAGGTGCGGAGAGCTACACCTTC
TRBV15	TRBJ1-6	TRBD1	-	CATSRNKQGGVHF	TGTGCCACCAGCAGAAATAAACAGGGGGGGGTCCACTTT
TRBV30	TRBJ2-7	TRBD1	-	CAWSVQGGFDEQYF	TGTGCCTGGAGTGTACAAGGGGGCTTCGACGAGCAGTACTTC
TRBV27	TRBJ2-7	-	-	CASSLSPGGRGDPYEQYF	TGTGCCAGCAGTTTATCCCCGGGGGGCAGGGGAGATCCCTACGAGCAGTACTTC
TRBV11-3	TRBJ2-5	TRBD1	-	CASTERGLETQYF	TGTGCCAGCACGGAAAGGGGGCTCGAGACCCAGTACTTC
TRBV14	TRBJ2-2	-	once	CASSQAGVTGELFF	TGTGCCAGCAGCCAAGCAGGGGTTACCGGGGAGCTGTTTTTT
TRBV11-3	TRBJ1-1	-	-	CASSSGTVNTEAFF	TGTGCCAGCAGCTCCGGGACTGTGAACACTGAAGCTTTCTTT
TRBV19	TRBJ1-1	-	-	CASSIRGLSTEAFF	TGTGCCAGTAGTATACGGGGGTTGAGCACTGAAGCTTTCTTT
TRBV10-3	TRBJ2-2	-	-	CAISEVQSGELFF	TGTGCCATCAGTGAGGTACAGTCCGGGGAGCTGTTTTTT
TRBV9	TRBJ2-2	-	-	CASSVGLLGRNGELFF	TGTGCCAGCAGCGTCGGCCTTCTGGGGCGGAACGGGGAGCTGTTTTTT
TRBV10-3	TRBJ2-7	-	few	CAISDQGEQYF	TGTGCCATCAGTGACCAGGGGGAGCAGTACTTC
TRBV6-5	TRBJ2-7	-	-	CASSSLGSSYEQYF	TGTGCCAGCAGCTCCCTGGGGAGCTCCTACGAGCAGTACTTC
TRBV7-6	TRBJ2-7	-	-	CASSLKGGTYEQYF	TGTGCCAGCAGCTTAAAAGGCGGCACCTACGAGCAGTACTTC
TRBV6-1	TRBJ1-3	-	-	CASSVMADSGNTIYF	TGTGCCAGCAGTGTTATGGCCGACTCTGGAAACACCATATATTTT
TRBV21-1	TRBJ1-1	-	-	CASSKPTEAFF	TGTGCCAGCAGCAAACCTACTGAAGCTTTCTTT
TRBV4-1	TRBJ1-1	-	-	CASSQDGGRAPAFF	TGCGCCAGCAGCCAAGATGGTGGCAGGGCTCCAGCTTTCTTT
TRBV9	TRBJ1-3	TRBD1	-	CASSIGTGHHISGNTIYF	TGTGCCAGCAGCATAGGGACAGGCCATCACATCTCTGGAAACACCATATATTTT
TRBV5-4	TRBJ2-2	TRBD1	-	CASSTKLGQGSNTGELFF	TGTGCCAGCAGCACCAAACTGGGACAGGGCTCGAACACCGGGGAGCTGTTTTTT
TRBV7-9	TRBJ2-3	TRBD1	-	CASSRTGGETDTQYF	TGTGCCAGCAGCCGGACAGGGGGTGAGACAGATACGCAGTATTTT
TRBV14	TRBJ2-3	TRBD1	-	CASSQLQGGTDTQYF	TGTGCCAGCAGCCAACTACAGGGGGGCACAGATACGCAGTATTTT
TRBV29-1	TRBJ2-1	TRBD1	-	CSVEGGEDRGLDEQFF	TGCAGCGTTGAAGGGGGGGAGGACAGGGGGCTTGATGAGCAGTTCTTC
TRBV5-1	TRBJ2-5	TRBD2	once	CASSFPTSGPETQYF	TGCGCCAGCAGCTTTCCGACTAGCGGGCCAGAGACCCAGTACTTC
TRBV4-1	TRBJ2-1	-	-	CASSQDPRGREQFF	TGCGCCAGCAGCCAAGATCCCAGGGGTAGGGAGCAGTTCTTC
TRBV21-1	TRBJ1-3	-	-	CASSKGIWAF	TGTGCCAGCAGCAAAGGGATATGGGCCTTT
TRBV7-9	TRBJ1-1	-	-	CASSSHRPTGNTEAFF	TGTGCCAGCAGCTCCCACCGCCCGACAGGGAACACTGAAGCTTTCTTT
TRBV28	TRBJ2-2	-	-	CASSSPGRKKNTGELFF	TGTGCCAGCAGTTCCCCCGGGAGAAAAAAGAACACCGGGGAGCTGTTTTTT
TRBV30	TRBJ2-7	TRBD1	-	CAWSDLDRAYEQYF	TGTGCCTGGAGTGATTTGGACAGGGCTTACGAGCAGTACTTC
TRBV15	TRBJ2-5	TRBD1	-	CATSTLEFDRGGGETQYF	TGTGCCACCAGCACGCTAGAGTTTGACAGGGGTGGCGGAGAGACCCAGTACTTC
TRBV12-2	TRBJ2-4	-	-	CASRLPGSHGNIQYF	TGTGCAAGTCGTCTTCCGGGATCCCACGGGAACATTCAGTACTTC
TRBV28	TRBJ2-7	TRBD1	-	CASSFYRDRGNEQYF	TGTGCCAGCAGTTTCTATCGGGACAGGGGGAACGAGCAGTACTTC
TRBV6-1	TRBJ2-5	-	-	CASSRGRETQYF	TGTGCCAGCAGCAGGGGCCGGGAGACCCAGTACTTC
TRBV5-1	TRBJ2-3	TRBD2	-	CASSRAKRGSTDTQYF	TGCGCCAGCAGCCGGGCCAAGCGGGGGAGCACAGATACGCAGTATTTT
TRBV15	TRBJ2-3	-	-	CATRRTGTATHTQYF	TGTGCCACCAGACGGACCGGGACTGCGACCCATACGCAGTATTTT
TRBV5-4	TRBJ1-1	-	-	CASSDQRGNTEAFF	TGTGCCAGCAGCGACCAGCGGGGAAACACTGAAGCTTTCTTT
TRBV5-6	TRBJ2-7	-	-	CASSSPRQWRQSYEQYF	TGTGCCAGCAGCTCTCCCCGACAGTGGAGACAATCCTACGAGCAGTACTTC
TRBV5-1	TRBJ1-1	TRBD1	-	CASSTDRADTEAFF	TGCGCCAGCAGCACGGACAGGGCGGACACTGAAGCTTTCTTT
TRBV30	TRBJ2-5	-	once	CAWSLDTSWKETQYF	TGTGCCTGGAGTCTAGATACCAGTTGGAAAGAGACCCAGTACTTC
TRBV6-5	TRBJ1-1	-	-	CASSYSDSPEAFF	TGTGCCAGCAGTTACTCGGACAGCCCTGAAGCTTTCTTT
TRBV19	TRBJ2-7	TRBD1	-	CASSVGQGSYEQYF	TGTGCCAGTAGTGTGGGACAGGGTAGCTACGAGCAGTACTTC
TRBV5-6	TRBJ2-7	TRBD2	-	CASSLRLAGGYEQYF	TGTGCCAGCAGCTTGCGCCTAGCGGGAGGATACGAGCAGTACTTC
TRBV28	TRBJ2-2	TRBD1	once	CASTLDRGASGELFF	TGTGCCAGCACCCTGGACAGGGGTGCATCCGGGGAGCTGTTTTTT
TRBV27	TRBJ2-7	TRBD2	-	CASTTRLAGDIEQYF	TGTGCCAGCACCACAAGACTAGCGGGAGACATCGAGCAGTACTTC
TRBV7-3	TRBJ1-1	-	-	CASSTSGGINTEAFF	TGTGCCAGCAGTACCTCGGGGGGCATAAACACTGAAGCTTTCTTT
TRBV6-1	TRBJ1-1	TRBD1	-	CASSELTGAWQAFF	TGTGCCAGCAGTGAACTAACAGGGGCATGGCAAGCTTTCTTT
TRBV4-2	TRBJ1-1	-	-	CASSQRDKAFF	TGTGCCAGCAGCCAAAGAGATAAAGCTTTCTTT